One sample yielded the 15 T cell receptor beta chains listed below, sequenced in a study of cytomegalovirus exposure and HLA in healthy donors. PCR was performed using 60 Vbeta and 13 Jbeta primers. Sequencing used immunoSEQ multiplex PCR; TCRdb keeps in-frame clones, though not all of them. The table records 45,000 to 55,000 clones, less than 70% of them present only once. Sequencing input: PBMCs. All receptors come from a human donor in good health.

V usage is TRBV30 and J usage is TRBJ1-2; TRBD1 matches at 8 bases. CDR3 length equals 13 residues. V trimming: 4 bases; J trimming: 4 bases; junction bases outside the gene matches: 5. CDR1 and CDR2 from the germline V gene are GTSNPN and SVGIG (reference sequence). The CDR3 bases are TGTGCCTGGACCCGGGACAGGTCCTATGGCTACACCTTC. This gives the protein CAWTRDRSYGYTF.

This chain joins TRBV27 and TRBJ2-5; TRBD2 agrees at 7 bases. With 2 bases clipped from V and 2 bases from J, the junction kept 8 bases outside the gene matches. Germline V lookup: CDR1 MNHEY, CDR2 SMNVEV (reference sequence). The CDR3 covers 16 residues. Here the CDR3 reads CASSLGWSSGQETQYF. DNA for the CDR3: TGTGCCAGCAGTTTAGGATGGTCTAGCGGACAAGAGACCCAGTACTTC.

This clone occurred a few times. The CDR3 bases are TGTGCCAGCAGTTGGACAGGGAAGGCTGAAGCTTTCTTT. Translating it yields CASSWTGKAEAFF. The J gene is TRBJ1-1, the V gene TRBV27, with 8 bases matching TRBD1. The V gene end was trimmed by 4 bases and the J gene end by 6 bases; junction bases not matched to a gene: 4. The CDR3 runs to 13 residues. Germline-derived CDR1 and CDR2 are MNHEY and SMNVEV (reference sequence).

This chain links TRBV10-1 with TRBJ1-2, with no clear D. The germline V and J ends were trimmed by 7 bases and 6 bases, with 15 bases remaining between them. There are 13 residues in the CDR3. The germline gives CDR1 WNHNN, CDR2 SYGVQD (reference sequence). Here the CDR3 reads CASTKRITHGYTF. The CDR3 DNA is TGCGCCAGCACTAAGCGAATTACCCATGGCTACACCTTC.

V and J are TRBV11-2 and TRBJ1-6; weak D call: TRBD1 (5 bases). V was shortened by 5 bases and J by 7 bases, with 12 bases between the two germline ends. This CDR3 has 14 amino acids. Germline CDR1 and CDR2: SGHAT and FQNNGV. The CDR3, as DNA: TGTGCCAGCAGCCGGGAGGGGCGAAATTCACCCCTCCACTTT. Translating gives CASSREGRNSPLHF.

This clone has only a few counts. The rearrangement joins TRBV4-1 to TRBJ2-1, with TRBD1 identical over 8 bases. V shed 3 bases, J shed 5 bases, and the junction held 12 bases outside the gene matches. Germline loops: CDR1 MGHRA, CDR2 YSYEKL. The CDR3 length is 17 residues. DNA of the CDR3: TGCGCCAGCAGCCAGAAGGACCCCGGACAGGGAAACAATGAGCAGTTCTTC. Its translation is CASSQKDPGQGNNEQFF.

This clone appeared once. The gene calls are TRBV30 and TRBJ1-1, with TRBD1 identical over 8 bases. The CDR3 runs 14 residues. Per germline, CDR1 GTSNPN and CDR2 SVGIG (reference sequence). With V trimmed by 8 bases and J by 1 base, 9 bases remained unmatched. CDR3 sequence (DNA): TGTGCCCGTAAAGCCGGACAGGGGAACACTGAAGCTTTCTTT. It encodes CARKAGQGNTEAFF.

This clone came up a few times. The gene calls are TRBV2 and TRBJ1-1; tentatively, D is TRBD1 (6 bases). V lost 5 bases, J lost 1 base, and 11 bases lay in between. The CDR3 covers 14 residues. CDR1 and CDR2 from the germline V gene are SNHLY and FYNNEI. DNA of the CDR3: TGTGCCAGCAGTCCCCGGGACAAGAACACTGAAGCTTTCTTT. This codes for CASSPRDKNTEAFF.

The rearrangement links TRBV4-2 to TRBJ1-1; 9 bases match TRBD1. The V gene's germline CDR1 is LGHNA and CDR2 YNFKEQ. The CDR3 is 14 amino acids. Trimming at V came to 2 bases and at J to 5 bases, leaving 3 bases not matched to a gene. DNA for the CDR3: TGTGCCAGCAGCCAAAGGGACAGGGATACTGAAGCTTTCTTT. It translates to CASSQRDRDTEAFF.

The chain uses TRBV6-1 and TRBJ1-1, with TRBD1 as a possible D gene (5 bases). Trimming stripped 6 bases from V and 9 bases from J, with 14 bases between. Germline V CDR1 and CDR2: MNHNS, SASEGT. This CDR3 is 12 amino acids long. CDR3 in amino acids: CASSPQGGKAFF. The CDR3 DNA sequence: TGTGCCAGCAGCCCCCAGGGAGGGAAAGCTTTCTTT.

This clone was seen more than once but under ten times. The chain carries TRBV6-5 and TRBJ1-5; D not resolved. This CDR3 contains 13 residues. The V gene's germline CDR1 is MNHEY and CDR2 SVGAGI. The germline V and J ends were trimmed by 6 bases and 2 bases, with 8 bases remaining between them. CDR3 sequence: CASSPQGNQPQHF. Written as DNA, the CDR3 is TGTGCCAGCAGCCCTCAGGGCAATCAGCCCCAGCATTTT.

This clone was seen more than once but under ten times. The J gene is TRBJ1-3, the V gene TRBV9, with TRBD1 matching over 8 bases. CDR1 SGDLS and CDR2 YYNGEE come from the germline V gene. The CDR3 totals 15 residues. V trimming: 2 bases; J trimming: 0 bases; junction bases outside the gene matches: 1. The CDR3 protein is CASSVDRDSGNTIYF. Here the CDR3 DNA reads TGTGCCAGCAGCGTGGACAGGGACTCTGGAAACACCATATATTTT.

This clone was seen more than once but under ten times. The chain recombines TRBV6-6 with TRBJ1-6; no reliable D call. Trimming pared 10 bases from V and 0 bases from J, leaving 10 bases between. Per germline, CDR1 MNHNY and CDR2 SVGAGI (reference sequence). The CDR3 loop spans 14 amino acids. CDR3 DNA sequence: TGTGCCACCTCCACCGGCTCCTATAATTCACCCCTCCACTTT. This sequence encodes CATSTGSYNSPLHF.

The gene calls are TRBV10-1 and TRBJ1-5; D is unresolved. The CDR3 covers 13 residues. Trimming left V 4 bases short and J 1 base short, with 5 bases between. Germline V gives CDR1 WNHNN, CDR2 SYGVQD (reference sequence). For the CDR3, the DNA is TGCGCCAGCAGTGCCCAAAGCAATCAGCCCCAGCATTTT. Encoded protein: CASSAQSNQPQHF.

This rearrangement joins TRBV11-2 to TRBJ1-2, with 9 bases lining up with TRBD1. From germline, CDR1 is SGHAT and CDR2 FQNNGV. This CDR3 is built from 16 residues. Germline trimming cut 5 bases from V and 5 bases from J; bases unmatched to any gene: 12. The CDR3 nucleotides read TGTGCCAGCAGCCAATACGGACAGGGGCCGGGGTATGGCTACACCTTC. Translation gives CASSQYGQGPGYGYTF. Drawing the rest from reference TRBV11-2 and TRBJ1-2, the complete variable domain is EAGVAQSPRYKIIEKRQSVAFWCNPISGHATLYWYQQILGQGPKLLIQFQNNGVVDDSQLPKDRFSAERLKGVDSTLKIQPAKLEDSAVYLCASSQYGQGPGYGYTFGSGTRLTVV.